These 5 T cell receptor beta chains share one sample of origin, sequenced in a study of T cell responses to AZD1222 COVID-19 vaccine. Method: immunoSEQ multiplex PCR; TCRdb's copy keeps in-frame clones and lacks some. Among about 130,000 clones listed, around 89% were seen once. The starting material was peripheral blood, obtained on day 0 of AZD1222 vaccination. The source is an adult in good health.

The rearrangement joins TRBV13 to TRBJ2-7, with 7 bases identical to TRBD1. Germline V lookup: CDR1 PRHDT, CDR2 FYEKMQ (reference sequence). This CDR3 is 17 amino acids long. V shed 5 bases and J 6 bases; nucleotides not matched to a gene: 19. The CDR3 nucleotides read TGTGCCAGCAGCCTATTTCCGCGGACAGGTCAGAATCCCGAGCAGTACTTC. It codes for CASSLFPRTGQNPEQYF.

The CDR3 coding sequence is TGTGCCAGTAGTAACGGCGCTCCGAATCAGCCCCAGCATTTT. The encoded protein is CASSNGAPNQPQHF. V gene TRBV19 combines with J gene TRBJ1-5, with unresolved D. The germline V gene has CDR1 LNHDA and CDR2 SQIVND (reference sequence). V was clipped by 4 bases and J by 4 bases, with 11 bases between them. This CDR3 contains 14 residues. The entire variable domain, with the rest obtained from reference TRBV19 and TRBJ1-5, is as follows: DGGITQSPKYLFRKEGQNVTLSCEQNLNHDAMYWYRQDPGQGLRLIYYSQIVNDFQKGDIAEGYSVSREKKESFPLTVTSAQKNPTAFYLCASSNGAPNQPQHFGDGTRLSIL.

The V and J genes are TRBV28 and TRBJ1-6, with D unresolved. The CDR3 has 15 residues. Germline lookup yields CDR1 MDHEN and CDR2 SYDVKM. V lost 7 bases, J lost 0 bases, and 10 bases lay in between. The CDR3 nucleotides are TGTGCCAGCAACGGGCCGAACTCCTATAATTCACCCCTCCACTTT. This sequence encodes CASNGPNSYNSPLHF.

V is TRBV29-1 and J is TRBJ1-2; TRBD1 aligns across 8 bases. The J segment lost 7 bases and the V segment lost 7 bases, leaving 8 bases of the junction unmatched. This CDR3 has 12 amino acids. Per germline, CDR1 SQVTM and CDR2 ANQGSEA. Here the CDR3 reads CSGGSGGSGYTF. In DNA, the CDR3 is TGCAGCGGGGGGTCAGGGGGCTCTGGCTACACCTTC. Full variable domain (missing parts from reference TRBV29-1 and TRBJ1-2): SAVISQKPSRDICQRGTSLTIQCQVDSQVTMMFWYRQQPGQSLTLIATANQGSEATYESGFVIDKFPISRPNLTFSTLTVSNMSPEDSSIYLCSGGSGGSGYTFGSGTRLTVV.

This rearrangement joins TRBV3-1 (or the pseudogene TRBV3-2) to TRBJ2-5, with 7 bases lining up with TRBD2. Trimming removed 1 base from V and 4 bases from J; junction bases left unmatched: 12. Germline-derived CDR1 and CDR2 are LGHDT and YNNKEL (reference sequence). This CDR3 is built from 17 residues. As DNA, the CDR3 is TGTGCCAGCAGCCAAGCCAAGGGACCCCGGGGGGTAGAGACCCAGTACTTC. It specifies CASSQAKGPRGVETQYF.